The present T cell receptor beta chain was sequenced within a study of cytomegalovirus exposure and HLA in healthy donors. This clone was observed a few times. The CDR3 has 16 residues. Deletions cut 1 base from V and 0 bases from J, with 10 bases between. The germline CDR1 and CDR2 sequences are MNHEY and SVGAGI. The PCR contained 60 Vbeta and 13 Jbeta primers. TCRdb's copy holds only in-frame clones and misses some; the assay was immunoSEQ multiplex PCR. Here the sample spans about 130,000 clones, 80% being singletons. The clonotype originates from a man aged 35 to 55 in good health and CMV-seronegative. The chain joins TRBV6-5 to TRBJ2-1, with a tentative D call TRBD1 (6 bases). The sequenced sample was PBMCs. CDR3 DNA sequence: TGTGCCAGCAGTTACTACCCGGGACACTCCTACAATGAGCAGTTCTTC. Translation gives CASSYYPGHSYNEQFF.